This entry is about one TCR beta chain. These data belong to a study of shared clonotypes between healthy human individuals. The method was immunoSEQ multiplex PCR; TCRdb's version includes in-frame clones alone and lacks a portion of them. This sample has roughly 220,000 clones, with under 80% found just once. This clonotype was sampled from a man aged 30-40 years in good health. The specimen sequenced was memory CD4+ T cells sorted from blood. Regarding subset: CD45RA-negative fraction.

CDR3 protein: CASSGQISWETQYF. The CDR3, as DNA: TGTGCCAGCAGTGGTCAGATATCATGGGAGACCCAGTACTTC. V is TRBV2 and J is TRBJ2-5; D unclear. There are 14 residues in the CDR3. Per the germline V gene, CDR1 is SNHLY and CDR2 is FYNNEI. The V end lost 4 bases, the J end lost 5 bases, and 14 bases lay between the germline ends.